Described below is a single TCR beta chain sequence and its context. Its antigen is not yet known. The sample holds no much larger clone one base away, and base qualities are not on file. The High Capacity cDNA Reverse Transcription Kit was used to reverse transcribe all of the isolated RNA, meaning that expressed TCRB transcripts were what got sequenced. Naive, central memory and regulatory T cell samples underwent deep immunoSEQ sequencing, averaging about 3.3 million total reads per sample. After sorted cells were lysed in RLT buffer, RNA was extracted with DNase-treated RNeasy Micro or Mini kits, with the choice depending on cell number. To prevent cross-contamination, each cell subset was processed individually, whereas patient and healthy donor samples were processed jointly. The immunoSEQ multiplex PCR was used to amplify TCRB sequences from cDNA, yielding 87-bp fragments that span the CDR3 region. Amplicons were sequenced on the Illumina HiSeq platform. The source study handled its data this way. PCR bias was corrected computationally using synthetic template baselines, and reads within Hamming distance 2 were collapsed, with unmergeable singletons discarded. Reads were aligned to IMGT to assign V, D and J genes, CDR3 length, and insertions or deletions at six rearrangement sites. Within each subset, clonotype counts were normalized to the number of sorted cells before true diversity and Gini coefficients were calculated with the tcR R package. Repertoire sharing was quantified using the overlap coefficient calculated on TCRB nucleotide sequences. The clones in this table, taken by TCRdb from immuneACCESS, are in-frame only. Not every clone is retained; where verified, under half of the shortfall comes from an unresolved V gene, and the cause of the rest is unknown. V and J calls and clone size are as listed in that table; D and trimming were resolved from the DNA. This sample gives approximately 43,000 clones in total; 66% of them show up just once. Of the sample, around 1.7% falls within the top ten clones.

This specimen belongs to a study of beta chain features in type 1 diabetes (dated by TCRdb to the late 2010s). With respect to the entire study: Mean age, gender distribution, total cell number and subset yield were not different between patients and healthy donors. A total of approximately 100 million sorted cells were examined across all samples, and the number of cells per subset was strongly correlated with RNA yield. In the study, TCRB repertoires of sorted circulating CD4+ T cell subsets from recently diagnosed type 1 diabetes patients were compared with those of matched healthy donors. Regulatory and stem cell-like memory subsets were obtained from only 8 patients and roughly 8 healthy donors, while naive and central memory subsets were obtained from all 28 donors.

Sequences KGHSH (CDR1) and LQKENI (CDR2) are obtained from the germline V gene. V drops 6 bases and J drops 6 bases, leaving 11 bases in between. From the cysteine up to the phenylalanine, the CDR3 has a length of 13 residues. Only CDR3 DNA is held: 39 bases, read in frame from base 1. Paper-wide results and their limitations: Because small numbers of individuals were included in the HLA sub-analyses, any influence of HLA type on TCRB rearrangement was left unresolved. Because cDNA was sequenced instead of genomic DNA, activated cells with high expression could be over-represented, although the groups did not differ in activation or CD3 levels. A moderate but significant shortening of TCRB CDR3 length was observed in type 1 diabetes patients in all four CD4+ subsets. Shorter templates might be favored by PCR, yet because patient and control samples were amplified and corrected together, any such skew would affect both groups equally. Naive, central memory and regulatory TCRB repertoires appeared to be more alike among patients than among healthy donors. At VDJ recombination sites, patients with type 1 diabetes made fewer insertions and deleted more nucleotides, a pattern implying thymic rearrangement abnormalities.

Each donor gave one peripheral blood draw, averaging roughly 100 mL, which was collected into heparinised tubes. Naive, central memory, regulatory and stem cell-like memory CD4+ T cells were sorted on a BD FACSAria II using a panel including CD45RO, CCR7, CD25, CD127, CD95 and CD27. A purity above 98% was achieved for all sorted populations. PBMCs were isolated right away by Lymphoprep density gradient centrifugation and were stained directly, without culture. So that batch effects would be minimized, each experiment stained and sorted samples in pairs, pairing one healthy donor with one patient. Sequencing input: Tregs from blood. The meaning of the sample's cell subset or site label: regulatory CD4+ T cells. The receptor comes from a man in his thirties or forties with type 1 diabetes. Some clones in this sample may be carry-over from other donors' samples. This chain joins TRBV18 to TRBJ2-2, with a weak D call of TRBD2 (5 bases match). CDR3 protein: CASSLARAGELFF. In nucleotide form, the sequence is TGTGCCAGCTCTCTCGCGAGGGCCGGGGAGCTGTTTTTT. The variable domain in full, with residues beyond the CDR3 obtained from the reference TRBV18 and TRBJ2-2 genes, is NAGVMQNPRHLVRRRGQEARLRCSPMKGHSHVYWYRQLPEEGLKFMVYLQKENIIDESGMPKERFSAEFPKEGPSILRIQQVVRGDSAAYFCASSLARAGELFFGEGSRLTVL.